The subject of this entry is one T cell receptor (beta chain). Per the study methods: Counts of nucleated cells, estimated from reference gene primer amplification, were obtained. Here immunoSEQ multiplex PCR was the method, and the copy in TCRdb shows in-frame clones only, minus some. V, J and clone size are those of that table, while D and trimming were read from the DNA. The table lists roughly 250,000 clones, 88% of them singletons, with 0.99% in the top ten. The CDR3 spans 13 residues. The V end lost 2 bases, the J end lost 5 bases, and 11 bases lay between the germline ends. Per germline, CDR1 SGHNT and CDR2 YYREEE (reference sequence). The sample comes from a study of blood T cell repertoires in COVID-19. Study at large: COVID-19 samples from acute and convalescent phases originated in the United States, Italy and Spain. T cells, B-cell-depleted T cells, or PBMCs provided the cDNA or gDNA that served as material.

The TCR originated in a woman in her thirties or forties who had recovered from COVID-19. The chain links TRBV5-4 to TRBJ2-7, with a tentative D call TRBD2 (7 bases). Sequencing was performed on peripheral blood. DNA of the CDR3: TGTGCCAGCAGCTTAGGGGGGGGCGACGAGCAGTACTTC. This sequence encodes CASSLGGGDEQYF.